The rows below give T cell receptor beta chains drawn from one sample of a study of blood T cell repertoires in COVID-19. Profiling relied on immunoSEQ multiplex PCR, and the TCRdb table lists in-frame clones only, not all of them. The sample holds roughly 200,000 clones; around four fifths are singletons and the top ten take 2.8%. The sample taken for sequencing was peripheral blood. The receptor set was obtained from a woman at least 80 years old with active or convalescent COVID-19. Both conserved end residues are part of each CDR3. Each record gives: J gene, D gene, V gene, clone size, CDR3 DNA, CDR3 protein. D genes are given only for firm matches. Size values are once, few and many counts, or a class for expanded clones, and some rows have none.

j_call: TRBJ2-1
d_call: NA
v_call: TRBV20-1
clone_size: NA
cdr3_nt: TGCAGTGCTAGTCGGAATGAGCAGTTCTTC
cdr3_aa: CSASRNEQFF

j_call: TRBJ2-1
d_call: TRBD2
v_call: TRBV11-3
clone_size: NA
cdr3_nt: TGTGCCAGCAGCTTGAGCGGGGGGGCTTGGAATGAGCAGTTCTTC
cdr3_aa: CASSLSGGAWNEQFF

j_call: TRBJ1-3
d_call: TRBD1
v_call: TRBV9
clone_size: once
cdr3_nt: TGTGCCAGCAGCGTAGTAGGGACAGGCGGAAACACCATATATTTT
cdr3_aa: CASSVVGTGGNTIYF

j_call: TRBJ1-4
d_call: NA
v_call: TRBV28
clone_size: NA
cdr3_nt: TGTGCCAGCAAGAGGGGGGGCGATGAAAAACTGTTTTTT
cdr3_aa: CASKRGGDEKLFF

j_call: TRBJ1-2
d_call: NA
v_call: TRBV11-2
clone_size: few
cdr3_nt: TGTGCCAGCAGCTTAGTAGTAGAGGGCTACACCTTC
cdr3_aa: CASSLVVEGYTF

j_call: TRBJ2-2
d_call: TRBD2
v_call: TRBV19
clone_size: once
cdr3_nt: TGTGCCAGTAGTACCGGGGGGTTGAACACCGGGGAGCTGTTTTTT
cdr3_aa: CASSTGGLNTGELFF

j_call: TRBJ2-3
d_call: TRBD1
v_call: TRBV3-1/TRBV3-2
clone_size: once
cdr3_nt: TGTGCCAGCAGCCGGGACAGGGCTGGCACAGATACGCAGTATTTT
cdr3_aa: CASSRDRAGTDTQYF

j_call: TRBJ1-1
d_call: TRBD1
v_call: TRBV28
clone_size: NA
cdr3_nt: TGTGCCAGCTTCCGGGACAGAAACACTGAAGCTTTCTTT
cdr3_aa: CASFRDRNTEAFF

j_call: TRBJ2-2
d_call: NA
v_call: TRBV10-3
clone_size: NA
cdr3_nt: TGTGCCATAGAAAGGGGGAACACCGGGGAGCTGTTTTTT
cdr3_aa: CAIERGNTGELFF

j_call: TRBJ2-7
d_call: NA
v_call: TRBV5-6
clone_size: once
cdr3_nt: TGTGCCAGCAGCTTGGGAGGGGGTTCCTACGAGCAGTACTTC
cdr3_aa: CASSLGGGSYEQYF

j_call: TRBJ2-3
d_call: TRBD2
v_call: TRBV5-1
clone_size: NA
cdr3_nt: TGCGCCAGCAGCTCCGGGACTAGCGGGGGGGCCAAAGATACGCAGTATTTT
cdr3_aa: CASSSGTSGGAKDTQYF

j_call: TRBJ2-7
d_call: NA
v_call: TRBV10-2
clone_size: many
cdr3_nt: TGCGCCAGCAGTGAGTCTTGGTCAGGGCTGACCCACGAGCAGTACTTC
cdr3_aa: CASSESWSGLTHEQYF

j_call: TRBJ2-7
d_call: NA
v_call: TRBV27
clone_size: NA
cdr3_nt: TGTGCCAGCAGTTCGCGGGGCCCGGGGTACGAGCAGTACTTC
cdr3_aa: CASSSRGPGYEQYF

j_call: TRBJ1-1
d_call: TRBD1
v_call: TRBV18
clone_size: few
cdr3_nt: TGTGCCAGCTCACCTACAACCCTCCGGGACAGGGTAAACACTGAAGCTTTCTTT
cdr3_aa: CASSPTTLRDRVNTEAFF

j_call: TRBJ2-1
d_call: TRBD1
v_call: TRBV27
clone_size: NA
cdr3_nt: TGTGCCAGCAGCCGCCGGACAGGGTCCAATGAGCAGTTCTTC
cdr3_aa: CASSRRTGSNEQFF

j_call: TRBJ1-1
d_call: TRBD1
v_call: TRBV2
clone_size: NA
cdr3_nt: TGTGCCAGCAGTCAACAGACAGGGGGCGGTCCATTCGCTTTCTTT
cdr3_aa: CASSQQTGGGPFAFF

j_call: TRBJ2-7
d_call: TRBD1
v_call: TRBV28
clone_size: once
cdr3_nt: TGTGCCAGCAGTCCAGCCCTGGGGACAGCGCTGAGAGAGCAGTACTTC
cdr3_aa: CASSPALGTALREQYF

j_call: TRBJ2-7
d_call: NA
v_call: TRBV27
clone_size: NA
cdr3_nt: TGTGCCAGCAGTTTCGAGGATAGCTCCTACGAGCAGTACTTC
cdr3_aa: CASSFEDSSYEQYF

j_call: TRBJ2-7
d_call: TRBD1
v_call: TRBV5-1
clone_size: few
cdr3_nt: TGCGCCAGCAGCCCCAGGACAGGAGGAGCCTACGAGCAGTACTTC
cdr3_aa: CASSPRTGGAYEQYF

j_call: TRBJ2-1
d_call: NA
v_call: TRBV10-2
clone_size: NA
cdr3_nt: TGCGCCAGCAGGAGGGTCAGCTCCTACAATGAGCAGTTCTTC
cdr3_aa: CASRRVSSYNEQFF

j_call: TRBJ2-7
d_call: TRBD1
v_call: TRBV11-3
clone_size: NA
cdr3_nt: TGTGCCAGCAGCTCCCACGGGGACAGCTACGAGCAGTACTTC
cdr3_aa: CASSSHGDSYEQYF

j_call: TRBJ1-2
d_call: NA
v_call: TRBV30
clone_size: NA
cdr3_nt: TGTGCCTGGACCTGGACGGGGGGCGGTGGCTACACCTTC
cdr3_aa: CAWTWTGGGGYTF

j_call: TRBJ1-3
d_call: NA
v_call: TRBV5-1
clone_size: NA
cdr3_nt: TGCGCCAGCAGCCCCGGGGGAATTCCTGGAAACACCATATATTTT
cdr3_aa: CASSPGGIPGNTIYF

j_call: TRBJ2-3
d_call: TRBD2
v_call: TRBV11-2
clone_size: NA
cdr3_nt: TGTGCCAGCAGACGTAGCGGGGGGGCAGTGAATACGCAGTATTTT
cdr3_aa: CASRRSGGAVNTQYF

j_call: TRBJ1-1
d_call: NA
v_call: TRBV7-9
clone_size: NA
cdr3_nt: TGTGCCAGCACCCCTAGGACTGAAGCTTTCTTT
cdr3_aa: CASTPRTEAFF

j_call: TRBJ2-5
d_call: NA
v_call: TRBV7-2
clone_size: NA
cdr3_nt: TGTGCCAGCAGCCTCCGCCTTGGGGGGGGGCGGGAGACCCAGTACTTC
cdr3_aa: CASSLRLGGGRETQYF

j_call: TRBJ2-1
d_call: NA
v_call: TRBV19
clone_size: NA
cdr3_nt: TGTGCCAGTATACGCCGGAGTGCGGGCCGGGCTAGGAATGAGCAGTTCTTC
cdr3_aa: CASIRRSAGRARNEQFF

j_call: TRBJ2-3
d_call: NA
v_call: TRBV2
clone_size: NA
cdr3_nt: TGTGCCAGCAGTGGAGAGTCGGGAGCAGATACGCAGTATTTT
cdr3_aa: CASSGESGADTQYF

j_call: TRBJ2-2
d_call: NA
v_call: TRBV12-3/TRBV12-4
clone_size: NA
cdr3_nt: TGTGCCAGCGACAGGATGAACACCGGGGAGCTGTTTTTT
cdr3_aa: CASDRMNTGELFF

j_call: TRBJ1-2
d_call: NA
v_call: TRBV20-1
clone_size: NA
cdr3_nt: TGCAGTGCTAGAGCCGGGGAGGGCGAGAACTTC
cdr3_aa: CSARAGEGENF

j_call: TRBJ1-2
d_call: TRBD1
v_call: TRBV5-1
clone_size: NA
cdr3_nt: TGCGCCAGCAGCTCGGGGACAGTCGATAACTATGGCTACACCTTC
cdr3_aa: CASSSGTVDNYGYTF

j_call: TRBJ2-2
d_call: NA
v_call: TRBV24-1
clone_size: NA
cdr3_nt: TGTGCCACCAGTGATCAAGGACAGGGGGAGCTGTTTTTT
cdr3_aa: CATSDQGQGELFF

j_call: TRBJ2-4
d_call: TRBD1
v_call: TRBV28
clone_size: NA
cdr3_nt: TGTGCCAGCAGTCGGGACAGCGTGAACATTCAGTACTTC
cdr3_aa: CASSRDSVNIQYF

j_call: TRBJ1-1
d_call: NA
v_call: TRBV4-2
clone_size: once
cdr3_nt: TGTGCCAGCAGCCAAGTGGGAGGGGACACCAGCTACACTGAAGCTTTCTTT
cdr3_aa: CASSQVGGDTSYTEAFF

j_call: TRBJ1-1
d_call: TRBD1
v_call: TRBV5-6
clone_size: once
cdr3_nt: TGTGCCAGCAGCTTGGTCGACAGGGACACTGAAGCTTTCTTT
cdr3_aa: CASSLVDRDTEAFF

j_call: TRBJ1-2
d_call: NA
v_call: TRBV27
clone_size: NA
cdr3_nt: TGTGCCAGCACCTCTGGGGGCCGTAACTATGGCTACACCTTC
cdr3_aa: CASTSGGRNYGYTF

j_call: TRBJ2-3
d_call: TRBD1
v_call: TRBV29-1
clone_size: NA
cdr3_nt: TGCAGCGCCGGGCCAGGGGGCAAGGCAGAAACTATTACGCAGTATTTT
cdr3_aa: CSAGPGGKAETITQYF

j_call: TRBJ2-3
d_call: TRBD2
v_call: TRBV7-2
clone_size: NA
cdr3_nt: TGTGCCAGCACCGAACTAGCGGGGCGCACAGATACGCAGTATTTT
cdr3_aa: CASTELAGRTDTQYF

j_call: TRBJ2-1
d_call: NA
v_call: TRBV28
clone_size: NA
cdr3_nt: TGTGCCAGCAGTCCTGGGGCAGGAGGGAGCAATGAGCAGTTCTTC
cdr3_aa: CASSPGAGGSNEQFF

j_call: TRBJ1-6
d_call: TRBD1
v_call: TRBV4-1
clone_size: few
cdr3_nt: TGCGCCAGCAGCCAACAGCAGGGGGCGCGCAATTCACCCCTCCACTTT
cdr3_aa: CASSQQQGARNSPLHF

j_call: TRBJ2-7
d_call: TRBD2
v_call: TRBV6-5
clone_size: NA
cdr3_nt: TGTGCCAGCAGTCGGACTAGTCACGAACCCTACGAGCAGTACTTC
cdr3_aa: CASSRTSHEPYEQYF

j_call: TRBJ2-7
d_call: TRBD2
v_call: TRBV5-5
clone_size: NA
cdr3_nt: TGTGCCAGCAGCTTGGCTGGTAGCGGGTTGAGCTCCTACGAGCAGTACTTC
cdr3_aa: CASSLAGSGLSSYEQYF

j_call: TRBJ1-2
d_call: NA
v_call: TRBV9
clone_size: NA
cdr3_nt: TGTGCCAGCAGGAACGGACAAAGCTATGGCTACACCTTC
cdr3_aa: CASRNGQSYGYTF

j_call: TRBJ1-4
d_call: TRBD1
v_call: TRBV2
clone_size: NA
cdr3_nt: TGTGCCAGCAGTCGGACAGGGAATGAAAAACTGTTTTTT
cdr3_aa: CASSRTGNEKLFF

j_call: TRBJ2-6
d_call: TRBD1
v_call: TRBV19
clone_size: NA
cdr3_nt: TGTGCCAGTAGTAACCCCGGACAGGGCCCGCTCTCTGGGGCCAACGTCCTGACTTTC
cdr3_aa: CASSNPGQGPLSGANVLTF

j_call: TRBJ2-5
d_call: TRBD1
v_call: TRBV10-1
clone_size: NA
cdr3_nt: TGCGCCAGCAGTGAGTGTCAGGGGGCAGAGACCCAGTACTTC
cdr3_aa: CASSECQGAETQYF

j_call: TRBJ1-5
d_call: NA
v_call: TRBV7-9
clone_size: NA
cdr3_nt: TGTGCCAGCAGCTTAGGGGCAGGTCCCCAGCATTTT
cdr3_aa: CASSLGAGPQHF

j_call: TRBJ1-2
d_call: NA
v_call: TRBV9
clone_size: NA
cdr3_nt: TGTGCCAGCAGCCCGCACGTCGGGGGTTCTAACTATGGCTACACCTTC
cdr3_aa: CASSPHVGGSNYGYTF

j_call: TRBJ2-5
d_call: NA
v_call: TRBV6-6
clone_size: NA
cdr3_nt: TGTGCCAGCAGTTACGAGGTGGGGGCTTACCAAGAGACCCAGTACTTC
cdr3_aa: CASSYEVGAYQETQYF

j_call: TRBJ2-1
d_call: TRBD2
v_call: TRBV5-1
clone_size: NA
cdr3_nt: TGCGCCAGCAGCGACGTAGCGGGGGCGTACAATGAGCAGTTCTTC
cdr3_aa: CASSDVAGAYNEQFF

j_call: TRBJ1-1
d_call: NA
v_call: TRBV29-1
clone_size: NA
cdr3_nt: TGCAGCGTTGACCGGGTTGAGGGCGAAGCTTTCTTT
cdr3_aa: CSVDRVEGEAFF

j_call: TRBJ1-2
d_call: NA
v_call: TRBV4-3
clone_size: NA
cdr3_nt: TGCGCCAGCAGCCAAGAGGCAACTGGGACAAACTATGGCTACACCTTC
cdr3_aa: CASSQEATGTNYGYTF

j_call: TRBJ2-3
d_call: TRBD2
v_call: TRBV12-3/TRBV12-4
clone_size: few
cdr3_nt: TGTGCCAGCGCCTTCGGGGGGACAGATACGCAGTATTTT
cdr3_aa: CASAFGGTDTQYF

j_call: TRBJ2-1
d_call: TRBD1
v_call: TRBV19
clone_size: NA
cdr3_nt: TGTGCCAGTATTCGCACAGGGGGCGCCTCCTACAATGAGCAGTTCTTC
cdr3_aa: CASIRTGGASYNEQFF

j_call: TRBJ2-1
d_call: TRBD2
v_call: TRBV2
clone_size: NA
cdr3_nt: TGTGCCAGCAAGATATCGGGGGGACGCAACAATGAGCAGTTCTTC
cdr3_aa: CASKISGGRNNEQFF

j_call: TRBJ2-7
d_call: NA
v_call: TRBV5-3
clone_size: NA
cdr3_nt: TGTGCCAGAAGCCTCCCAATACTGTGG
cdr3_aa: CARSLPILW

j_call: TRBJ2-4
d_call: TRBD2
v_call: TRBV7-2
clone_size: NA
cdr3_nt: TGTGCCAGCAGCTCCTCCGGACTAGCGGGGGGTCGCCGAAGCATTCAGTACTTC
cdr3_aa: CASSSSGLAGGRRSIQYF

j_call: TRBJ1-1
d_call: TRBD1
v_call: TRBV5-6
clone_size: NA
cdr3_nt: TGTGCCAGCAGCTTTGGGGACAGGCGCACTGAAGCTTTCTTT
cdr3_aa: CASSFGDRRTEAFF

j_call: TRBJ2-2
d_call: TRBD1
v_call: TRBV2
clone_size: many
cdr3_nt: TGTGCCAGCGGACAGGTTAATACCGGGGAGCTGTTTTTT
cdr3_aa: CASGQVNTGELFF

j_call: TRBJ2-2
d_call: NA
v_call: TRBV5-1
clone_size: once
cdr3_nt: TGCGCCAGCAGCTTGGTCTCGCAGGGAGGCACCGGGGAGCTGTTTTTT
cdr3_aa: CASSLVSQGGTGELFF